This T cell receptor beta chain was obtained from a study of shared clonotypes between healthy human individuals. Overall study: CD8 memory received one plate per donor, CD8 naive two, CD4 memory three and CD4 naive three. General observations from the study: The naive CD4 repertoires of four donors were compared, and approximately 5.3% of clonotypes were shared.

Some 30,000 T cell genomes, or roughly 200 ng DNA, went into the sorted-subset replicate PCRs. The assay was immunoSEQ multiplex PCR, and TCRdb's table has in-frame clones only and misses some. This sample has millions of clones, with 85% to 95% found just once. Turning to this clone: Antigen specificity is unknown.

Input material: naive CD4+ T cells sorted from blood. The sample's subset: CD45RA+ positively selected. This clonotype was sampled from a young man in good health.

In nucleotides, the CDR3 is TGTGCCAGCAGCTTACCCGACAGGCGCCGGGACGAGCAGTACTTC. Protein product: CASSLPDRRRDEQYF. The rearrangement uses TRBV7-9 and TRBJ2-7, with D perhaps TRBD1 (6 bases). V lost 2 bases to trimming and J lost 5 bases, with 16 bases between them. The V gene's germline CDR1 is SEHNR and CDR2 FQNEAQ (reference sequence). This CDR3 contains 15 residues.